These T cell receptor beta chains were read from a single sample in a study of blood T cell repertoires in COVID-19. Libraries were prepared by immunoSEQ multiplex PCR; TCRdb keeps only in-frame clonotypes and omits some of them. The sample includes 88,000 or so clones, 65% to 90% of them seen just once. Sequenced material: peripheral blood. The origin of the receptors is a man aged 55-75 years with acute or convalescent COVID-19. CDR3s include the opening cysteine and the closing phenylalanine or tryptophan. D genes are given only for firm matches. Expanded clones get a size class; other rows say once, few or many, or leave the size out.

length	D	V	J	size	DNA	CDR3
14	TRBD1	TRBV3-1/TRBV3-2	TRBJ1-1	.	TGTGCCCGACCGACAGGGGGGAAGAACACTGAAGCTTTCTTT	CARPTGGKNTEAFF
17	.	TRBV4-2	TRBJ1-4	once	TGTGCCAGCAGCCAAGATGGCAGGGTCGGAGTGGGTGAAAAACTGTTTTTT	CASSQDGRVGVGEKLFF
13	.	TRBV4-1	TRBJ1-2	.	TGCGCCAGCAGCCGCGAGACGGGCTATGGCTACACCTTC	CASSRETGYGYTF
15	TRBD1	TRBV7-2	TRBJ1-4	.	TGTGCCAGCAGCTACCCGGGACAGGGTGGTGAAAAACTGTTTTTT	CASSYPGQGGEKLFF
16	TRBD1	TRBV27	TRBJ1-5	few	TGTGCCAGCAGTTTCTATGGTACAGGGGTAAATCAGCCCCAGCATTTT	CASSFYGTGVNQPQHF
15	.	TRBV19	TRBJ2-3	.	TGTGCCAGTAGTATAGGACAGGCTCGCACAGATACGCAGTATTTT	CASSIGQARTDTQYF
14	.	TRBV9	TRBJ1-2	few	TGTGCCAGCAGCTCCCCGGGACAAGCTTACGGCTACACCTTC	CASSSPGQAYGYTF
17	TRBD1	TRBV18	TRBJ1-1	.	TGTGCCAGCACGGGAGGGACCGGGACAGGGTATAACACTGAAGCTTTCTTT	CASTGGTGTGYNTEAFF
15	TRBD2	TRBV19	TRBJ2-3	.	TGTGCCAGTAGTGTGACTAGCGGCAGCACAGATACGCAGTATTTT	CASSVTSGSTDTQYF
11	.	TRBV29-1	TRBJ2-5	.	TGCAGCGGGGGGGGGCTCGGGACCCAGTACTTC	CSGGGLGTQYF
18	.	TRBV21-1	TRBJ2-1	.	TGTGCCAGCAGCAAAGAGGAAGACATAGCGGACTCCTACAATGAGCAGTTCTTC	CASSKEEDIADSYNEQFF
17	.	TRBV7-3	TRBJ2-6	.	TGTGCCAGCAGCTTAAATGACAAGGTGCTCTGGGCCAACGTCCTGACTTTC	CASSLNDKVLWANVLTF
16	.	TRBV9	TRBJ2-5	.	TGTGCCAGCAGCGCTACCCTACAGGGCTGGAAGGAGACCCAGTACTTC	CASSATLQGWKETQYF
13	TRBD1	TRBV12-3/TRBV12-4	TRBJ1-1	.	TGTGCCAGCAGCCCTGCTGGGACAGCTGAAGCTTTCTTT	CASSPAGTAEAFF
16	TRBD2	TRBV11-3	TRBJ2-1	once	TGTGCCAGCAGCTACCGACTAGCGGGGACGTACAATGAGCAGTTCTTC	CASSYRLAGTYNEQFF
13	.	TRBV27	TRBJ1-1	few	TGTGCCAGCAGTTTCGGGGGGCCCACTGAAGCTTTCTTT	CASSFGGPTEAFF